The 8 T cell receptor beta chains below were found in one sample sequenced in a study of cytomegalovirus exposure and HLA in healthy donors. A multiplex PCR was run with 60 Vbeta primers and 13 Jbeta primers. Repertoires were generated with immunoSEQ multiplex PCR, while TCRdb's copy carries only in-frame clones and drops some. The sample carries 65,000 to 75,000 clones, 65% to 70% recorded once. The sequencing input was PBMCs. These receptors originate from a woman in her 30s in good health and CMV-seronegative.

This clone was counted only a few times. For the CDR3, the DNA is TGTGCCAGCAGCTTATCGATTTTCGGGGGTGGCTACACCTTC. Protein: CASSLSIFGGGYTF. V is TRBV7-6 and J is TRBJ1-2; D might be TRBD1 (5 bases). The CDR3 length is 14 residues. Trimming took 2 bases from V and 7 from J, leaving 14 bases between them. Per the germline V gene, CDR1 is SGHVS and CDR2 is FNYEAQ.

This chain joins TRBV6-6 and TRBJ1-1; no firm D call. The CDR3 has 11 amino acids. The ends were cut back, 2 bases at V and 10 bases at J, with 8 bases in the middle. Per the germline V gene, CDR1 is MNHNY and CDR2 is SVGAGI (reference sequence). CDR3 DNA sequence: TGTGCCAGCAGTTACACAGAAGGAGCTTTCTTT. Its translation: CASSYTEGAFF.

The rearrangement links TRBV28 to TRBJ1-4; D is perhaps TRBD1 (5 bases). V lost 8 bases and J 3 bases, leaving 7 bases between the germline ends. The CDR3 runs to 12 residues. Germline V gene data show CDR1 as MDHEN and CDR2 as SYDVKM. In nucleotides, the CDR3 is TGTGCCAGCCGGGGGGCTAATGAAAAACTGTTTTTT. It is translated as CASRGANEKLFF.

The CDR3 nucleotides are TGTGCCAGCAGCGTCCTGGGACTAGCGGGGGGTCAAGAGACCCAGTACTTC. Translating gives CASSVLGLAGGQETQYF. This chain uses TRBV9 with TRBJ2-5, with 15 bases aligning to TRBD2. This CDR3 has 17 amino acids. Germline lookup yields CDR1 SGDLS and CDR2 YYNGEE. The trim removed 2 bases at V and 2 bases at J, leaving 4 bases unmatched. Full variable domain (remainder filled in from reference TRBV9 and TRBJ2-5): DSGVTQTPKHLITATGQRVTLRCSPRSGDLSVYWYQQSLDQGLQFLIQYYNGEERAKGNILERFSAQQFPDLHSELNLSSLELGDSALYFCASSVLGLAGGQETQYFGPGTRLLVL.

CDR3 protein: CASSSDKVGNEQFF. Here the CDR3 DNA reads TGTGCCAGCAGTTCCGACAAGGTCGGCAATGAGCAGTTCTTC. This rearrangement joins TRBV6-1 to TRBJ2-1; D call uncertain. The germline CDR1 and CDR2 sequences are MNHNS and SASEGT. With 5 bases removed from V and 6 bases from J, the gap between germline ends came to 14 bases. The CDR3 covers 14 residues.

CDR3 loop: CASGLDGAARNNEQFF. In nucleotides, the CDR3 is TGTGCTAGTGGTTTGGACGGAGCGGCGAGGAACAATGAGCAGTTCTTC. The chain uses TRBV12-5 and TRBJ2-1, with a weak D call TRBD2 (5 bases). The ends were cut back, 1 base at V and 5 bases at J, with 15 bases in the middle. The CDR3 totals 16 residues. Germline loops: CDR1 LGHNT, CDR2 FRNRAP. Full variable domain (remainder filled in from reference TRBV12-5 and TRBJ2-1): DARVTQTPRHKVTEMGQEVTMRCQPILGHNTVFWYRQTMMQGLELLAYFRNRAPLDDSGMPKDRFSAEMPDATLATLKIQPSEPRDSAVYFCASGLDGAARNNEQFFGPGTRLTVL.

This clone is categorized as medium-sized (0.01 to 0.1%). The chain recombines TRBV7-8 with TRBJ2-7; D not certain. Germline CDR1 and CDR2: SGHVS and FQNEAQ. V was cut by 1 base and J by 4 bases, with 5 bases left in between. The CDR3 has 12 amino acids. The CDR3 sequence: CASSLGAYEQYF. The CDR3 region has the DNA TGTGCCAGCAGCTTAGGTGCGTACGAGCAGTACTTC.

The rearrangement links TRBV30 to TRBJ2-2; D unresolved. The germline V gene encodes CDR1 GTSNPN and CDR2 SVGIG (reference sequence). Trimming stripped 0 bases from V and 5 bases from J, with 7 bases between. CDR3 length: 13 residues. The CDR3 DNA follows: TGTGCCTGGAGTGTTTCTGAGACCGGGGAGCTGTTTTTT. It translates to CAWSVSETGELFF.